This T cell receptor beta chain was recovered during a study of cytotoxic CD8 clonotypes in ibrutinib-treated CLL. Study background: Partial responses numbered some 25 and complete responses 2; after a median around 68 months, around 14 stayed remitted and 12 progressed. Study observations and caveats: Baseline clonality, higher than in age-matched healthy donors, tracked circulating CD8+ T-cell counts. Once treatment began, public clonotypes, which were uncommon, contracted or stayed stable.

The table came from immunoSEQ multiplex PCR; TCRdb's copy has only in-frame clones and leaves some out. The sample contains 20,000 to 25,000 clones, approximately 72% of which appear only once. This CDR3 has 15 residues. The V gene's germline CDR1 is SGHDT and CDR2 YYEEEE. V shed 5 bases and J shed 1 base, with 15 bases lying between them. This clone has a single count. Antigen: not known. The source of this sequence is a human donor with chronic lymphocytic leukemia. Sequenced here: PBMCs, sampled before ibrutinib treatment. The gene calls are TRBV5-6 and TRBJ1-1, with a weak D call TRBD1 (6 bases). The CDR3 nucleotides read TGTGCCAGCAGGCTCCGGGGGGCTAAGAACACTGAAGCTTTCTTT. This sequence encodes CASRLRGAKNTEAFF.